This is a list of T cell receptor beta chains from one sample in a study of T-cell reconstitution after alpha-beta-depleted transplantation in children. TCRdb re-analysed the PCR reads in MiXCR, keeping a single row per CDR3 protein. The sample includes 750,000 to 950,000 distinct CDR3 sequences, roughly 16% of them seen just once. Sequencing used PBMCs, mostly from graft donor cells, obtained 360 days after TCRalphabeta/CD19-depleted stem cell transplant. The receptors come from a male patient between 5 and 17 years old who had a stem cell transplant for acute lymphoblastic leukemia, so the T cells may come from the graft donor. The CDR3 runs from the conserved cysteine through the conserved F or W. A D gene is named only where the DNA matches it firmly. Expanded clones get a size class; other rows say once, few or many, or leave the size out.

>TRBJ2-3|TRBV12-3/TRBV12-4|-|-
CASSPGVRGTDTQYF
TGTGCCAGCAGCCCGGGGGTGCGGGGCACAGATACGCAGTATTTT
>TRBJ1-4|TRBV29-1|TRBD1|many
CSAAGGGEKLFF
TGCAGCGCCGCAGGGGGGGGAGAAAAACTGTTTTTT
>TRBJ2-1|TRBV5-1|TRBD2|few
CASSFWWEGHNEQFF
TGCGCCAGCAGCTTTTGGTGGGAGGGCCACAATGAGCAGTTCTTC
>TRBJ2-3|TRBV20-1|-|-
CSARASGKSTDTQYF
TGCAGTGCTAGAGCCTCGGGGAAGAGTACAGATACGCAGTATTTT
>TRBJ2-7|TRBV12-3/TRBV12-4|-|-
CASSLFPSSYEQYF
TGTGCCAGCAGTTTATTCCCGAGCTCCTACGAGCAGTACTTC
>TRBJ2-5|TRBV10-2|-|-
CASSESFTADQETQYF
TGCGCCAGCAGTGAGTCGTTTACGGCGGATCAAGAGACCCAGTACTTC
>TRBJ2-3|TRBV29-1|-|many
CSVESRRADTQYF
TGCAGCGTTGAATCTCGAAGGGCAGATACGCAGTATTTT
>TRBJ2-7|TRBV19|-|-
CASSSRTGTNPYEQYF
TGTGCCAGTAGTTCCCGAACCGGGACAAACCCCTACGAGCAGTACTTC
>TRBJ1-6|TRBV7-3|-|few
CASSPFTGPKKYSPLHF
TGTGCCAGCAGCCCATTCACAGGCCCAAAAAAATATTCACCCCTCCACTTT
>TRBJ2-7|TRBV7-9|-|few
CASIGGYYEQYF
TGTGCCAGCATTGGAGGTTACTACGAGCAGTACTTC
>TRBJ1-2|TRBV7-3|-|-
CASSLTRNYGYTF
TGTGCCAGCAGCTTAACGCGGAACTATGGCTACACCTTC
>TRBJ2-1|TRBV5-1|-|-
CASSLGQSHNEQFF
TGCGCCAGCAGCTTAGGACAGTCCCACAATGAGCAGTTCTTC
>TRBJ2-3|TRBV7-6|-|few
CASSYTSPDTQYF
TGTGCCAGCAGCTACACATCCCCAGATACGCAGTATTTT
>TRBJ2-1|TRBV12-3/TRBV12-4|-|-
CTSSTGVTGTHLNNEQFF
TGTACCAGCAGTACCGGGGTAACCGGGACCCATCTTAACAATGAGCAGTTCTTC
>TRBJ1-4|TRBV12-3/TRBV12-4|TRBD1|many
CASSSLTGGREKLFF
TGTGCCAGCAGTTCCCTGACAGGGGGTAGGGAAAAACTGTTTTTT
>TRBJ1-2|TRBV12-3/TRBV12-4|-|few
CASRRTFNYGYTF
TGTGCCAGCAGAAGGACCTTTAACTATGGCTACACCTTC
>TRBJ2-7|TRBV4-1|-|many
CASSQVGGSYEQYF
TGCGCCAGCAGCCAAGTTGGGGGTTCCTACGAGCAGTACTTC
>TRBJ2-2|TRBV12-1|-|-
CASSAGGELFF
TGTGCCAGCAGCGCAGGCGGGGAGCTGTTTTTT
>TRBJ1-1|TRBV20-1|-|-
CSAPRGPHEAFF
TGCAGTGCCCCCAGGGGACCTCATGAAGCTTTCTTT
>TRBJ2-1|TRBV10-3|TRBD2|many
CAISESSSGGYNEQFF
TGTGCCATCAGTGAGTCCTCTAGCGGGGGTTACAATGAGCAGTTCTTC
>TRBJ2-4|TRBV28|-|few
CASRMGHLIAKNIQYF
TGTGCCAGCAGAATGGGACATCTTATAGCCAAAAACATTCAGTACTTC
>TRBJ2-7|TRBV14|-|many
CASSQADSYEQYF
TGTGCCAGCAGCCAAGCAGACTCCTACGAGCAGTACTTC
>TRBJ1-2|TRBV2|TRBD1|few
CASRRDRTGGYTF
TGTGCCAGCAGACGGGACAGGACGGGGGGCTACACCTTC
>TRBJ2-1|TRBV20-1|TRBD2|few
CSAPPGQYLSGRDNEQFF
TGCAGTGCCCCCCCCGGACAGTACCTTAGCGGGAGAGACAATGAGCAGTTCTTC
>TRBJ2-1|TRBV24-1|-|once
CATSDKGGAGPPTYNEQFF
TGTGCCACCAGTGATAAGGGGGGGGCAGGGCCTCCAACCTACAATGAGCAGTTCTTC
>TRBJ2-7|TRBV18|-|few
CASSPRSWEQYF
TGTGCCAGCTCACCAAGGTCCTGGGAGCAGTACTTC
>TRBJ2-1|TRBV5-1|TRBD2|few
CASSSSGTSGSYEQFF
TGCGCCAGCAGCTCCTCCGGGACTAGCGGGAGTTATGAGCAGTTCTTC
>TRBJ2-5|TRBV20-1|TRBD2|few
CSLIWTSGTETQYF
TGCAGTCTGATCTGGACTAGCGGGACGGAGACCCAGTACTTC
>TRBJ1-6|TRBV18|TRBD1|-
CASSVGQAGISPLHF
TGTGCCAGCTCAGTAGGACAGGCCGGAATTTCACCCCTCCACTTT
>TRBJ2-5|TRBV11-1|-|-
CASSDTETQYF
TGTGCCAGCAGCGACACAGAGACCCAGTACTTC
>TRBJ2-4|TRBV12-3/TRBV12-4|TRBD2|few
CASRGTSATKNIQYF
TGTGCCAGCAGGGGGACTAGCGCTACCAAAAACATTCAGTACTTC
>TRBJ1-5|TRBV11-2|TRBD1|few
CASSLEAGGPNQPQHF
TGTGCCAGCAGCTTAGAGGCAGGGGGCCCGAACCAGCCCCAGCATTTT
>TRBJ1-2|TRBV18|-|-
CASSPGLDYGYTF
TGTGCCAGCTCACCGGGACTCGACTATGGCTACACCTTC
>TRBJ2-4|TRBV20-1|TRBD2|-
CSALADAKNIQYF
TGCAGTGCTCTAGCGGATGCCAAAAACATTCAGTACTTC
>TRBJ2-1|TRBV20-1|-|-
CSAIHQGGLVNEQFF
TGCAGTGCTATCCATCAGGGGGGGCTGGTCAATGAGCAGTTCTTC
>TRBJ1-2|TRBV29-1|TRBD1|-
CSVGGQGKKGGYTF
TGCAGCGTTGGGGGACAGGGGAAGAAGGGTGGCTACACCTTC
>TRBJ2-5|TRBV5-1|-|-
CASSLQGVGQETQYF
TGCGCCAGCAGCTTGCAGGGTGTGGGTCAAGAGACCCAGTACTTC
>TRBJ2-2|TRBV7-2|TRBD2|few
CASSMGGLNTGELFF
TGTGCCAGCAGCATGGGAGGGTTGAACACCGGGGAGCTGTTTTTT
>TRBJ2-5|TRBV6-1|-|few
CASRILMGGVETQYF
TGTGCCAGCAGGATCCTGATGGGGGGAGTCGAGACCCAGTACTTC
>TRBJ1-2|TRBV27|-|-
CASSFQWSYGYTF
TGTGCCAGCAGTTTTCAGTGGAGCTATGGCTACACCTTC
>TRBJ1-4|TRBV5-1|-|few
CASNHGVGYGNEKLFF
TGCGCCAGCAACCATGGAGTCGGGTATGGAAATGAAAAACTGTTTTTT
>TRBJ2-1|TRBV5-1|-|few
CASSLNLYNEQFF
TGCGCCAGCAGCTTGAATCTCTACAATGAGCAGTTCTTC
>TRBJ2-1|TRBV7-8|-|few
CASSQPTGYVDNEQFF
TGTGCCAGCAGCCAGCCGACAGGCTACGTGGACAATGAGCAGTTCTTC
>TRBJ1-2|TRBV29-1|-|few
CSVMAAGYGYTF
TGCAGCGTCATGGCCGCGGGGTATGGCTACACCTTC
>TRBJ2-5|TRBV11-2|TRBD2|few
CASSVSGEWGETQYF
TGTGCCAGCAGCGTGAGCGGGGAATGGGGAGAGACCCAGTACTTC
>TRBJ2-3|TRBV5-1|TRBD2|-
CASSYPGTSSSDTQYF
TGCGCCAGCAGCTATCCCGGGACTAGCAGTTCAGATACGCAGTATTTT
>TRBJ1-6|TRBV11-3|-|-
CASSPGGVNSPLHF
TGTGCCAGCAGCCCGGGGGGGGTTAATTCACCCCTCCACTTT
>TRBJ2-6|TRBV2|-|-
CASKDSNSGANVLTF
TGTGCCAGCAAAGACAGTAACTCTGGGGCCAACGTCCTGACTTTC
>TRBJ2-2|TRBV9|-|many
CASSFRQAGRTGELFF
TGTGCCAGCAGCTTTCGACAGGCAGGAAGGACCGGGGAGCTGTTTTTT
>TRBJ1-4|TRBV6-5|TRBD1|few
CASSYSRQGRASTNEKLFF
TGTGCCAGCAGTTACTCCCGACAGGGGCGGGCCTCAACTAATGAAAAACTGTTTTTT